Listed below are T cell receptor beta chains from one sample, sequenced in a study of blood T cell repertoires in COVID-19. Produced via immunoSEQ multiplex PCR; TCRdb's table is partial and in-frame only. The table records roughly 29,000 clones, about 83% of them present only once. Material: peripheral blood. These receptors were taken from a man aged 70-80 years with active COVID-19. Both conserved end residues are part of each CDR3. D genes are given only for firm matches. The listing skips clone size in some rows; elsewhere it reads once, few, many or a size class.

V,D,J,size,CDR3,DNA
TRBV2,TRBD2,TRBJ2-7,.,CASSDVPSGNYEQYF,TGTGCCAGCAGTGATGTCCCTAGCGGGAACTACGAGCAGTACTTC
TRBV6-1,TRBD1,TRBJ2-7,.,CASSVSPGTGTSSYEQYF,TGTGCCAGCAGTGTAAGTCCCGGGACAGGGACCAGCTCCTACGAGCAGTACTTC
TRBV3-1/TRBV3-2,TRBD1,TRBJ2-7,.,CASSLGRDRVREQYF,TGTGCCAGCAGCCTGGGCCGGGACAGGGTGCGGGAGCAGTACTTC
TRBV19,.,TRBJ1-2,.,CASAFRGFRGYTF,TGTGCCAGTGCTTTCAGGGGATTTCGTGGCTACACCTTC
TRBV7-9,TRBD1,TRBJ1-2,once,CASSVQQGEGYTF,TGTGCCAGCAGCGTCCAGCAGGGGGAAGGCTACACCTTC
TRBV3-1/TRBV3-2,.,TRBJ1-2,.,CASSLLRNGYTF,TGTGCCAGCAGCCTCTTGAGAAATGGCTACACCTTC
TRBV6-6,TRBD1,TRBJ2-7,.,CASSPQGQSSYEQYF,TGTGCCAGCAGTCCTCAGGGACAGTCCTCCTACGAGCAGTACTTC
TRBV7-8,.,TRBJ1-1,.,CASSNHAGTEAFF,TGTGCCAGCAGCAACCACGCCGGCACTGAAGCTTTCTTT
TRBV2,.,TRBJ2-1,.,CASSVTGSSYNEQFF,TGTGCCAGCAGTGTAACAGGGAGCTCCTACAATGAGCAGTTCTTC
TRBV28,.,TRBJ1-1,.,CASSFPGTMNTEAFF,TGTGCCAGCAGTTTCCCCGGGACTATGAACACTGAAGCTTTCTTT
TRBV28,.,TRBJ2-1,few,CASSFLTSYEQFF,TGTGCCAGCAGTTTCCTCACTAGTTATGAGCAGTTCTTC
TRBV19,TRBD1,TRBJ1-6,.,CASRWTGNRSPLHF,TGTGCCAGTAGATGGACAGGGAATCGTTCACCCCTCCACTTT
TRBV18,.,TRBJ1-1,.,CASSPLDGANTEAFF,TGTGCCAGCTCACCACTAGACGGAGCGAACACTGAAGCTTTCTTT
TRBV24-1,TRBD2,TRBJ2-5,.,CATSDLAVLAGGPQGTQYF,TGTGCCACCAGTGATTTGGCCGTACTAGCGGGGGGACCTCAGGGGACCCAGTACTTC
TRBV7-2,.,TRBJ1-3,.,CASSLVAENTIYF,TGTGCCAGCAGCTTAGTTGCGGAAAACACCATATATTTT
TRBV19,.,TRBJ1-5,.,CASSTLGGAYQPQHF,TGTGCCAGTAGTACCTTGGGGGGGGCATATCAGCCCCAGCATTTT
TRBV5-6,.,TRBJ2-7,.,CASSLAMGPGEQYF,TGTGCCAGCAGCTTGGCCATGGGGCCCGGGGAGCAGTACTTC
TRBV19,TRBD1,TRBJ1-3,.,CASNPRTGSGNTIYF,TGTGCCAGCAACCCCCGGACAGGCTCTGGAAACACCATATATTTT
TRBV28,.,TRBJ2-5,.,CASSSLTDPQETQYF,TGTGCCAGCAGTTCATTGACAGACCCCCAAGAGACCCAGTACTTC
TRBV5-1,TRBD2,TRBJ2-7,.,CASSLDAAGGPYEQYF,TGCGCCAGCAGCTTGGATGCAGCGGGGGGACCTTACGAGCAGTACTTC
TRBV11-2,TRBD1,TRBJ1-5,.,CASSSRQGLGQPQHF,TGTGCCAGCAGCTCCCGACAGGGTCTAGGTCAGCCCCAGCATTTT
TRBV7-9,TRBD1,TRBJ2-5,.,CASSLGGTGPETQYF,TGTGCCAGCAGCTTAGGGGGGACAGGTCCCGAGACCCAGTACTTC
TRBV7-2,TRBD2,TRBJ2-7,once,CASSSPGLAYEQYF,TGTGCCAGCAGCTCGCCGGGACTAGCCTACGAGCAGTACTTC
TRBV9,.,TRBJ2-5,.,CASSPRIGETQYF,TGTGCCAGCAGCCCCCGGATCGGGGAGACCCAGTACTTC
TRBV3-1/TRBV3-2,.,TRBJ1-5,.,CASSQGGQTHQPQHF,TGTGCCAGCAGCCAAGGGGGGCAGACCCATCAGCCCCAGCATTTT
TRBV19,TRBD1,TRBJ2-1,.,CASSIGTGPYNEQFF,TGTGCCAGTAGTATCGGGACAGGGCCCTACAATGAGCAGTTCTTC
TRBV29-1,TRBD1,TRBJ2-1,.,CSVDGTVRKYEQFF,TGCAGCGTCGACGGGACAGTTAGGAAATATGAGCAGTTCTTC
TRBV6-6,TRBD2,TRBJ2-7,once,CASSSPGLAGAYEQYF,TGTGCCAGCAGTTCCCCGGGACTAGCGGGAGCCTACGAGCAGTACTTC
TRBV7-6,TRBD1,TRBJ1-2,.,CASSLGPSGGYGYTF,TGTGCCAGCAGCTTAGGTCCCTCAGGGGGCTATGGCTACACCTTC
TRBV6-5,TRBD1,TRBJ2-5,.,CASRPLDRGWETQYF,TGTGCCAGCAGACCACTTGACAGGGGATGGGAGACCCAGTACTTC
TRBV11-2,.,TRBJ2-2,.,CASSPAGYRRSNTGELFF,TGTGCCAGCAGCCCGGCGGGGTACCGAAGGTCGAACACCGGGGAGCTGTTTTTT
TRBV27,TRBD2,TRBJ2-2,.,CASSLGGRAFTGELFF,TGTGCCAGCAGTTTAGGCGGGAGGGCGTTTACCGGGGAGCTGTTTTTT